Listed here are 8 T cell receptor beta chains from one sample, sequenced in a study of liver allograft versus peripheral blood T cells. Study-wide context: Peripheral blood of the recipients supplied T cell receptor repertoires that were compared with those in transplanted livers.

TCRdb reanalysed the reads using MiXCR and keeps one entry per CDR3 protein. The table lists about 8,300 distinct CDR3 sequences, under 20% of them singletons. Every receptor here comes from a human patient who had a liver transplant. These T cells may partly come from the graft donor.

V and J are TRBV11-2 and TRBJ2-7, with unresolved D. Trimming took 5 bases from V and 5 from J, leaving 10 bases between them. Germline V gives CDR1 SGHAT, CDR2 FQNNGV. This CDR3 spans 12 amino acids. The CDR3 here is CASSTVGNEQYF. The DNA of the CDR3 is TGTGCCAGCAGCACAGTGGGCAACGAGCAGTACTTC.

The sample holds a few counts of this clonotype. V usage is TRBV27 and J usage is TRBJ2-7, with D unclear. This CDR3 is built from 12 residues. Trimming took off 4 bases at V and 5 bases at J, with 9 bases between the two ends. Germline assignment: CDR1 MNHEY and CDR2 SMNVEV (reference sequence). The CDR3 nucleotides are TGTGCCAGCAGTTCGGCCCCTGACGAGCAGTACTTC. It specifies CASSSAPDEQYF.

This clonotype has more than one count but fewer than ten. The gene calls are TRBV7-9 and TRBJ2-3, with 9 bases aligning to TRBD2. This CDR3 comprises 16 residues. V trimming: 1 base; J trimming: 4 bases; junction bases outside the gene matches: 6. CDR1 is SEHNR, CDR2 FQNEAQ, per germline (reference sequence). Written as DNA, the CDR3 is TGTGCCAGCAGCTTAGTATCTAGCGGGGAAGCAGATACGCAGTATTTT. It encodes CASSLVSSGEADTQYF. The entire variable domain, with the rest obtained from reference TRBV7-9 and TRBJ2-3, is as follows: DTGVSQNPRHKITKRGQNVTFRCDPISEHNRLYWYRQTLGQGPEFLTYFQNEAQLEKSRLLSDRFSAERPKGSFSTLEIQRTEQGDSAMYLCASSLVSSGEADTQYFGPGTRLTVL.

This clonotype was seen only a few times. The V gene is TRBV27, the J gene TRBJ1-6; possibly TRBD1 for D (6 bases). CDR1 and CDR2 from the germline V gene are MNHEY and SMNVEV (reference sequence). V was cut by 8 bases and J by 8 bases, with 16 bases left in between. The CDR3 spans 14 residues. The CDR3 nucleotides read TGTGCCAGCCAGGGGTACGGTCTGCATTCACCCCTCCACTTT. It codes for CASQGYGLHSPLHF.

This clonotype was counted between two and nine times. The rearrangement joins TRBV9 to TRBJ2-1, with D maybe TRBD1 (5 bases). The CDR3 sequence is 15 residues long. The ends were cut back, 0 bases at V and 2 bases at J, with 9 bases in the middle. CDR1 and CDR2 (germline): SGDLS, YYNGEE. The CDR3 region has the DNA TGTGCCAGCAGCGTAGGCTCAGGGACCTACAATGAGCAGTTCTTC. This sequence encodes CASSVGSGTYNEQFF.

The V and J genes are TRBV19 and TRBJ2-3; D is undetermined. Deletions cut 5 bases from V and 2 bases from J, with 8 bases between. The CDR3 has 13 amino acids. The germline CDR1 and CDR2 sequences are LNHDA and SQIVND (reference sequence). The CDR3 nucleotides are TGTGCCAGTAGTCCCCGACACACAGATACGCAGTATTTT. Its translation: CASSPRHTDTQYF.

The rearrangement links TRBV3-1 to TRBJ1-2; 8 positions match TRBD1. In germline, CDR1 is LGHDT, CDR2 YNNKEL (reference sequence). V lost 4 bases to trimming and J lost 0 bases; unmatched junction nucleotides: 4. The CDR3 totals 15 residues. The CDR3 loop reads CASSLGTGANYGYTF. In nucleotides, the CDR3 is TGTGCCAGCAGCCTAGGGACAGGAGCTAACTATGGCTACACCTTC. The full variable domain, completed using reference TRBV3-1 and TRBJ1-2, is DTAVSQTPKYLVTQMGNDKSIKCEQNLGHDTMYWYKQDSKKFLKIMFSYNNKELIINETVPNRFSPKSPDKAHLNLHINSLELGDSAVYFCASSLGTGANYGYTFGSGTRLTVV.

This clonotype came up a few times. This chain joins TRBV6-5 and TRBJ2-1, with unresolved D. V gave up 2 bases and J gave up 7 bases, with 6 bases separating them. Germline V CDR1 and CDR2: MNHEY, SVGAGI. The CDR3 spans 12 residues. The CDR3 nucleotides are TGTGCCAGCAGTTACGGAAGGAATGAGCAGTTCTTC. This codes for CASSYGRNEQFF.